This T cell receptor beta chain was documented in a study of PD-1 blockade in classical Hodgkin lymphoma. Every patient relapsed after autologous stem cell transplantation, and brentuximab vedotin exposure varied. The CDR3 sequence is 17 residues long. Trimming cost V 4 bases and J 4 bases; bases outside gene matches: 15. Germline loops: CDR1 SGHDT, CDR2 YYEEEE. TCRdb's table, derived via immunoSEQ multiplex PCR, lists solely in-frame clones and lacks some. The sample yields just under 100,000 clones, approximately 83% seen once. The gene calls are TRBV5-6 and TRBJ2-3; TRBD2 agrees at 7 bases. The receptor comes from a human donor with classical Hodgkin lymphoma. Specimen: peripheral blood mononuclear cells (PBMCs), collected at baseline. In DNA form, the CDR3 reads TGTGCCAGCAGCCCGGTCGGGAGGTCCCCATCATCAGATACGCAGTATTTT. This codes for CASSPVGRSPSSDTQYF.